Following are 20 T cell receptor beta chains from one sample sequenced in a study of blood T cells in healthy people across ages. For the second PCR, which ran for roughly 6 to 12 cycles, a sample-barcoded 5' primer and a J-beta primer mix were used. TCRdb re-called the 5' RACE reads with MiXCR, one entry per CDR3 protein. The sample carries roughly 1,700,000 distinct CDR3 sequences, roughly 27% recorded once. The sample was blood. These receptors came from a woman between 25 and 40 years old in good health.

The V gene is TRBV7-2, the J gene TRBJ2-4, with TRBD2 matching 9 bases. V trimming: 4 bases; J trimming: 6 bases; junction bases outside the gene matches: 10. Germline loops: CDR1 SGHTA, CDR2 FQGNSA. This CDR3 comprises 16 residues. The CDR3 is CASSSMTSGSRNIQYF. CDR3 bases: TGTGCCAGCAGCTCCATGACTAGCGGAAGCAGAAACATTCAGTACTTC.

The chain has TRBV20-1 and TRBJ1-1; no firm D call. This CDR3 spans 12 amino acids. Trimming pared 2 bases from V and 4 bases from J, leaving 8 bases between. Per germline, CDR1 DFQATT and CDR2 SNEGSKA (reference sequence). CDR3 loop: CSARKTSTEAFF. The CDR3 DNA follows: TGCAGTGCTAGAAAGACGAGCACTGAAGCTTTCTTT.

The chain joins TRBV7-9 to TRBJ2-7, with TRBD2 matching 10 bases. The length of the CDR3 is 16 residues. Germline values: CDR1 SEHNR, CDR2 FQNEAQ (reference sequence). The ends lost 5 bases at V and 6 bases at J; junction bases unmatched: 13. CDR3 sequence reads: CASSPQAGGRAPEQYF. In DNA, the CDR3 is TGTGCCAGCAGCCCACAAGCGGGGGGGAGGGCCCCCGAGCAGTACTTC.

This clonotype turned up a few times. The V and J genes are TRBV2 and TRBJ1-5; 8 nucleotides line up with TRBD1. Germline CDR1 reads SNHLY; CDR2 reads FYNNEI. This CDR3 comprises 13 residues. V lost 11 bases, J lost 3 bases, and 6 bases stayed unmatched. CDR3 sequence: CAGGTGYNQPQHF. Written as DNA, the CDR3 is TGTGCCGGAGGGACAGGATACAATCAGCCCCAGCATTTT.

This clonotype came up a few times. The chain joins TRBV7-8 to TRBJ2-7, with D unclear. Germline lookup yields CDR1 SGHVS and CDR2 FQNEAQ. This CDR3 comprises 14 residues. V lost 5 bases and J lost 3, with 14 bases in between. In nucleotides, the CDR3 is TGTGCCAGCAGCCAATCTACTACAAACTACGAGCAGTACTTC. Its translation: CASSQSTTNYEQYF.

This clonotype has a handful of counts. This chain joins TRBV7-9 and TRBJ2-5; D remains ambiguous. V was pared by 1 base and J by 11 bases, with 14 bases between. The CDR3 runs 13 residues. Germline CDR1 is SEHNR and CDR2 is FQNEAQ (reference sequence). CDR3 residues: CASSLVGVDEQYF. The CDR3 DNA follows: TGTGCCAGCAGCTTAGTGGGCGTTGATGAGCAGTACTTC. The full variable domain, in which reference TRBV7-9 and TRBJ2-5 provide the parts outside the CDR3, is DTGVSQNPRHKITKRGQNVTFRCDPISEHNRLYWYRQTLGQGPEFLTYFQNEAQLEKSRLLSDRFSAERPKGSFSTLEIQRTEQGDSAMYLCASSLVGVDEQYFGPGTRLLVL.

The chain is built from TRBV7-2 and TRBJ2-7; TRBD2 agrees at 7 bases. V was clipped by 1 base and J by 7 bases; unmatched bases: 7. Germline V gene data show CDR1 as SGHTA and CDR2 as FQGNSA. The CDR3 covers 14 residues. In DNA, the CDR3 is TGTGCCAGCAGCTTAGAGCTACTAGCGAGAGAGCAGTACTTC. Its translation is CASSLELLAREQYF.

As concerns this clonotype: Just one base apart from a much larger clone, this may be a read error. The chain is built from TRBV12-3 or TRBV12-4 and TRBJ1-2; 9 bases map to TRBD1. V trimming: 6 bases; J trimming: 3 bases; junction bases outside the gene matches: 5. The CDR3 runs 14 residues. The CDR3 coding sequence is TGTGCCAGCAGACGACAGGGGGAAGACTATGGCTACACCTTC. It codes for CASRRQGEDYGYTF.

This clonotype was detected many times. This chain uses TRBV12-3 or TRBV12-4 with TRBJ2-7; D possibly corresponds to TRBD2 (6 bases). V gave up 6 bases and J gave up 2 bases, with 8 bases separating them. CDR3 length: 12 amino acids. CDR3 protein: CASRRGPYEQYF. The CDR3 nucleotides read TGTGCCAGCAGGCGGGGCCCCTACGAGCAGTACTTC.

There are many counts of this clonotype. The chain combines TRBV28 with TRBJ2-7; D is ambiguous. Looked up from germline, CDR1 is MDHEN and CDR2 is SYDVKM. V was pared by 5 bases and J by 7 bases, with 9 bases between. CDR3 size: 11 residues. CDR3 region: CASSLQREQYF. The CDR3 DNA reads TGTGCCAGCAGTCTACAGCGTGAGCAGTACTTC.

The V call is TRBV6-1, the J call TRBJ2-1, with 7 bases lining up with TRBD2. The CDR3 is 16 residues long. Looked up from germline, CDR1 is MNHNS and CDR2 is SASEGT. The V segment lost 2 bases and the J segment 2 bases; nucleotides outside the gene matches: 6. Here the CDR3 DNA reads TGTGCCAGCAGTGAACGGCGGGAGAGGACCTACAATGAGCAGTTCTTC. Translation: CASSERRERTYNEQFF.

The gene calls are TRBV20-1 and TRBJ2-5, with 8 bases that match TRBD1. The CDR3 has 15 residues. CDR1 DFQATT and CDR2 SNEGSKA come from the germline V gene (reference sequence). J lost 1 base, V lost 1 base, and 5 bases had no gene match. CDR3 residues: CSARATGQAQETQYF. The CDR3 DNA follows: TGCAGTGCTAGAGCAACGGGACAGGCCCAAGAGACCCAGTACTTC.

The chain recombines TRBV27 with TRBJ1-2; D may be TRBD1 (5 bases). The CDR3 is 13 amino acids. CDR1 is MNHEY and CDR2 is SMNVEV in the germline V gene (reference sequence). Trimming shortened V by 7 bases and J by 3 bases, and 12 bases separated the two germline ends. The CDR3 bases are TGTGCCAGCAAAGTCAGGGCGGACTATGGCTACACCTTC. Its protein is CASKVRADYGYTF.

The chain couples TRBV30 to TRBJ1-2; D may be TRBD1 (6 bases). In germline, CDR1 is GTSNPN, CDR2 SVGIG (reference sequence). The V and J ends lost 4 bases and 0 bases respectively, with 6 bases between them. The CDR3 sequence is 12 residues long. Here the CDR3 DNA reads TGTGCCTGGAAGGGGGCTAACTATGGCTACACCTTC. Amino acid sequence: CAWKGANYGYTF.

This clonotype was recorded a few times. This chain links TRBV7-9 with TRBJ2-2; D gene uncertain. Germline V CDR1 and CDR2: SEHNR, FQNEAQ (reference sequence). The CDR3 totals 13 residues. The germline V and J ends were trimmed by 3 bases and 4 bases, with 6 bases remaining between them. CDR3 sequence: CASSFPITGELFF. The DNA for the CDR3 is TGTGCCAGCAGCTTTCCTATCACCGGGGAGCTGTTTTTT. The whole variable domain, filled in from reference TRBV7-9 and TRBJ2-2, reads DTGVSQNPRHKITKRGQNVTFRCDPISEHNRLYWYRQTLGQGPEFLTYFQNEAQLEKSRLLSDRFSAERPKGSFSTLEIQRTEQGDSAMYLCASSFPITGELFFGEGSRLTVL.

This clonotype has more than one count but fewer than ten. The junction differs from germline at one of its ends, possibly a read error. The chain couples TRBV20-1 to TRBJ1-5; unclear D gene. Germline V gene sequence: CDR1 DFQATT, CDR2 SNEGSKA (reference sequence). The CDR3 contains 19 residues. The CDR3 spells CGASPPWARDLTSNQPQHF. The CDR3, as DNA: TGCGGTGCTAGCCCTCCTTGGGCGCGGGATTTAACAAGCAATCAGCCCCAGCATTTT.

A single count supports this clonotype. The chain employs TRBV9 and TRBJ2-2; no reliable D call. The CDR3 runs to 14 residues. V dropped 4 bases and J dropped 6 bases, with 13 bases sitting between them. Germline V gene sequence: CDR1 SGDLS, CDR2 YYNGEE. The chain's CDR3 is CASSQAPDSGELFF. The CDR3 DNA follows: TGTGCCAGCAGCCAGGCCCCAGATTCCGGGGAGCTGTTTTTT.

This clonotype is a singleton in its sample. The chain's CDR3 is CASSPRIATDTQYF. DNA for the CDR3: TGTGCCAGCAGCCCTAGGATAGCAACAGATACGCAGTATTTT. The chain combines TRBV9 with TRBJ2-3; D unclear. Trimming left V 4 bases short and J 3 bases short, with 12 bases between. The germline gives CDR1 SGDLS, CDR2 YYNGEE. The CDR3 has 14 residues.

The chain joins TRBV4-3 to TRBJ2-3, with 9 bases that match TRBD2. The junction had 11 bases not matched to a gene; V was cut back by 5 bases and J by 2 bases. Germline V gives CDR1 LGHNA, CDR2 YSLEER. The CDR3 loop spans 17 amino acids. CDR3 bases: TGCGCCAGCAGCGGCGTCCCTAGCGGGGACCACACAGATACGCAGTATTTT. Protein product: CASSGVPSGDHTDTQYF.

At least ten counts were recorded for this clonotype. The CDR3 DNA reads TGTGCCAGCAGCTTAGCGCTCCAAACCTACGAGCAGTACTTC. It encodes CASSLALQTYEQYF. The chain joins TRBV7-6 to TRBJ2-7; D not certain. Germline V gene sequence: CDR1 SGHVS, CDR2 FNYEAQ. Trimming removed 0 bases from V and 2 bases from J, with 8 bases in between. This CDR3 contains 14 residues.